This paragraph reports one TCR beta chain. Antigen: not known. This CDR3 is built from 17 residues. The V gene's germline CDR1 is LNHDA and CDR2 SQIVND (reference sequence). The trim removed 3 bases at V and 0 bases at J, leaving 1 base unmatched. This sample is drawn from a study of T cell responses to AZD1222 COVID-19 vaccine. General study findings and limits: Donors skewed white British and female; clonal diversity was possibly underestimated. Among AZD1222 vaccinees, only 5 to 7 were seropositive at baseline. Of spike-specific TCRs, nearly half reportedly target regions left unmutated in variants.

TCRdb's copy holds only in-frame clones and misses some; the assay was immunoSEQ multiplex PCR. The profile shows 110,000 to 150,000 clones, around nine tenths of them singletons. The sequence came from an adult in good health. The J gene is TRBJ2-6, the V gene TRBV19; TRBD1 agrees at 11 bases. Sequencing was performed on peripheral blood, taken on day 0 of AZD1222 vaccination. For the CDR3, the DNA is TGTGCCAGTAGTATTGGGACAGGGGGCTCTGGGGCCAACGTCCTGACTTTC. Residues: CASSIGTGGSGANVLTF.